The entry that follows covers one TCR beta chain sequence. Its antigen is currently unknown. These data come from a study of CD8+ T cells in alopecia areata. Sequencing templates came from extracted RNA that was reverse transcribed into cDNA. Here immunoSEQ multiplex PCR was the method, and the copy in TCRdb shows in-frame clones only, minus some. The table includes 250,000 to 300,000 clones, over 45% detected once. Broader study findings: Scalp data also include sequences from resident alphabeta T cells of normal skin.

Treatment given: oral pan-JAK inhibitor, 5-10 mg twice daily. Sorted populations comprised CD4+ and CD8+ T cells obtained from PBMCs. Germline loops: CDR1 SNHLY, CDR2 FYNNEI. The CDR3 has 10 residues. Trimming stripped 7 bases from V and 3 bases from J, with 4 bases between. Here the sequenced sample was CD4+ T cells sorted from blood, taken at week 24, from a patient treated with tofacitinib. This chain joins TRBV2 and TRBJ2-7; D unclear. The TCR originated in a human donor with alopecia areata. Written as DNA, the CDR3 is TGTGCCAGCATGAACTACGAGCAGTACTTC. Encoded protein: CASMNYEQYF.